This T cell receptor beta chain appears in the sequencing data of a study of blood T cell repertoires in COVID-19. Study as a whole: Samples representing acute and convalescent COVID-19 were sourced from the United States, Italy and Spain. PBMCs, B-cell-depleted T cells, or T cells were the source of the cDNA or gDNA that made up the material.

As handled by the study authors: Amplification from reference gene primers served as the basis for estimated nucleated cell counts. Repertoires were generated with immunoSEQ multiplex PCR, while TCRdb's copy carries only in-frame clones and drops some. Clone size and the V and J calls come from that table; the DNA yielded D and trimming. Here the sample spans around 250,000 clones, about four fifths being singletons. This clone was counted once. V lost 12 bases to trimming and J lost 4 bases, with 8 bases between them. Germline V gene data show CDR1 as KGHDR and CDR2 as SFDVKD. This CDR3 contains 11 residues.

The TCR comes from a man aged 45-60 years with active or convalescent COVID-19. The chain recombines TRBV24-1 with TRBJ2-2; no definite D call. The material sequenced was peripheral blood. The CDR3 DNA follows: TGTGCCTCCGGGTCCACCGGGGAGCTGTTTTTT. Translation: CASGSTGELFF.